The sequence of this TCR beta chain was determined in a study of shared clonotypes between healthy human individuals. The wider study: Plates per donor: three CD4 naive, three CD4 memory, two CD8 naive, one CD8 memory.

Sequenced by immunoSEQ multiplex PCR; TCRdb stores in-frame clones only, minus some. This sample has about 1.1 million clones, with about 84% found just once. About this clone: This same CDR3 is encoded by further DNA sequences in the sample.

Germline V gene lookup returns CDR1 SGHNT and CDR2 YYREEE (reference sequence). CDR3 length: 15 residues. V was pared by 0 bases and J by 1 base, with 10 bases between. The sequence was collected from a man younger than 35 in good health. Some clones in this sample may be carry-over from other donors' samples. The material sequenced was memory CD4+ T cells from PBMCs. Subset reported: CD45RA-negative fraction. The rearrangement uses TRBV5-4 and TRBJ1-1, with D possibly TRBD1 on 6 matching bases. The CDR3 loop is CASSLAGRGNTEAFF. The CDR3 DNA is TGTGCCAGCAGCTTGGCCGGCAGGGGGAACACTGAAGCTTTCTTT.